A single sample is the source of the 10 T cell receptor beta chains below, sequenced in a study of human T cells and chemical hapten exposure. Time point defined: pre-sensitization, week 0. Treatment reported: therapeutic diphenylcyclopropenone sensitization with weekly scalp DPC. In TCRdb, the RACE reads were re-called with MiXCR into one record per CDR3 protein. The sample contains tens of thousands of distinct CDR3 sequences, roughly 8.8% of which appear only once. The material sequenced was whole blood, taken in connection with sensitization to the hapten diphenylcyclopropenone (DPC). The receptor set was obtained from a middle-aged woman with alopecia areata. Some clones in this sample may be carry-over from other donors' samples.

In regard to this clonotype: Possible read error: a much larger clone is one base away. V is TRBV30 and J is TRBJ1-4, with TRBD1 as a possible D gene (6 bases). This CDR3 has 14 residues. Trimming left V 8 bases short and J 5 bases short, with 18 bases between. Per the germline V gene, CDR1 is GTSNPN and CDR2 is SVGIG (reference sequence). The CDR3, as DNA: TGTGCCCCAACAAGGGGGTTAGGGAATGAAAAACTGTTTTTT. Its protein is CAPTRGLGNEKLFF. The whole variable domain, filled in from reference TRBV30 and TRBJ1-4, reads SQTIHQWPATLVQPVGSPLSLECTVEGTSNPNLYWYRQAAGRGLQLLFYSVGIGQISSEVPQNLSASRPQDRQFILSSKKLLLSDSGFYLCAPTRGLGNEKLFFGSGTQLSVL.

This clonotype was counted at least ten times. This sequence joins TRBV3-1 and TRBJ2-7; 10 bases align to TRBD2. V was pared by 1 base and J by 6 bases, with 3 bases of the junction left unmatched. The CDR3 is 14 residues long. The germline V gene encodes CDR1 LGHDT and CDR2 YNNKEL (reference sequence). CDR3 DNA: TGTGCCAGCAGCCAAGTAGCGGGGGGTGGCGAGCAGTACTTC. This sequence encodes CASSQVAGGGEQYF.

At least ten counts were recorded for this clonotype. This chain joins TRBV20-1 and TRBJ2-7; the match to TRBD1 covers 7 bases. Germline trimming cut 4 bases from V and 3 bases from J; bases unmatched to any gene: 12. Germline lookup yields CDR1 DFQATT and CDR2 SNEGSKA (reference sequence). This CDR3 is built from 15 residues. The CDR3 is CSAKRLGTAIYEQYF. The CDR3 DNA sequence: TGCAGTGCTAAAAGGCTGGGGACAGCGATCTACGAGCAGTACTTC.

This clonotype was picked up many times. V usage is TRBV29-1 and J usage is TRBJ1-1; D is uncertain. CDR1 and CDR2 (germline): SQVTM, ANQGSEA. The V end was cut by 3 bases, the J end by 10 bases, with 12 bases between. The CDR3 loop spans 11 amino acids. The CDR3 here is CSVEASRRAFF. DNA for the CDR3: TGCAGCGTTGAGGCCTCCCGGAGAGCTTTCTTT.

The chain couples TRBV14 to TRBJ1-2; D is undetermined. The germline V and J ends were trimmed by 4 bases and 1 base, with 7 bases remaining between them. CDR1 SGHDN and CDR2 FVKESK come from the germline V gene. This CDR3 has 13 amino acids. CDR3 nucleotides: TGTGCCAGCAGCCGACCCATTAACTATGGCTACACCTTC. This gives the protein CASSRPINYGYTF.

This clonotype was seen ten or more times. V gene TRBV3-1 combines with J gene TRBJ1-1; D is undetermined. V was pared by 4 bases and J by 3 bases, with 9 bases between. Germline V lookup: CDR1 LGHDT, CDR2 YNNKEL (reference sequence). The CDR3 is 13 amino acids. The DNA for the CDR3 is TGTGCCAGCAGCCTGGGAGCGGACACTGAAGCTTTCTTT. This translates into CASSLGADTEAFF. The whole variable domain, filled in from reference TRBV3-1 and TRBJ1-1, reads DTAVSQTPKYLVTQMGNDKSIKCEQNLGHDTMYWYKQDSKKFLKIMFSYNNKELIINETVPNRFSPKSPDKAHLNLHINSLELGDSAVYFCASSLGADTEAFFGQGTRLTVV.

This clonotype has a count of ten or more. The genes are TRBV28 and TRBJ1-6, with D hard to call. Trimming stripped 3 bases from V and 12 bases from J, with 12 bases between. Germline CDR1 and CDR2: MDHEN and SYDVKM. The CDR3 sequence is 13 residues long. The CDR3: CASSLGPVRPLHF. CDR3 coding DNA: TGTGCCAGCAGTTTGGGCCCTGTTAGACCCCTCCACTTT.

This clonotype was seen many times. The chain carries TRBV6-5 and TRBJ2-3, with D unclear. Looked up from germline, CDR1 is MNHEY and CDR2 is SVGAGI. CDR3 length: 14 amino acids. The V end lost 2 bases, the J end lost 6 bases, and 12 bases lay between the germline ends. This CDR3 is CASSYGLRLDTQYF. The CDR3 DNA follows: TGTGCCAGCAGTTACGGTTTGCGTCTTGATACGCAGTATTTT.

Many counts were recorded for this clonotype. The V gene is TRBV2, the J gene TRBJ2-7; the match to TRBD1 covers 9 bases. Germline CDR1 and CDR2: SNHLY and FYNNEI. The CDR3 extends over 14 amino acids. V trimming: 7 bases; J trimming: 1 base; junction bases outside the gene matches: 5. The CDR3 nucleotides read TGTGCCAGCAACCAAGGACAGGGGTCCTACGAGCAGTACTTC. This sequence encodes CASNQGQGSYEQYF. Drawing the rest from reference TRBV2 and TRBJ2-7, the complete variable domain is EPEVTQTPSHQVTQMGQEVILRCVPISNHLYFYWYRQILGQKVEFLVSFYNNEISEKSEIFDDQFSVERPDGSNFTLKIRSTKLEDSAMYFCASNQGQGSYEQYFGPGTRLTVT.

In its sample, this clonotype was seen many times. This chain joins TRBV11-3 and TRBJ2-7; 12 bases agree with TRBD1. The V gene end was trimmed by 3 bases and the J gene end by 5 bases; junction bases not matched to a gene: 5. The CDR3 runs to 15 residues. Germline-derived CDR1 and CDR2 are SGHNT and YENEEA. The chain's CDR3 is CASSLRDRGPHEQYF. CDR3 DNA: TGTGCCAGCAGCTTGCGGGACAGGGGGCCCCACGAGCAGTACTTC.